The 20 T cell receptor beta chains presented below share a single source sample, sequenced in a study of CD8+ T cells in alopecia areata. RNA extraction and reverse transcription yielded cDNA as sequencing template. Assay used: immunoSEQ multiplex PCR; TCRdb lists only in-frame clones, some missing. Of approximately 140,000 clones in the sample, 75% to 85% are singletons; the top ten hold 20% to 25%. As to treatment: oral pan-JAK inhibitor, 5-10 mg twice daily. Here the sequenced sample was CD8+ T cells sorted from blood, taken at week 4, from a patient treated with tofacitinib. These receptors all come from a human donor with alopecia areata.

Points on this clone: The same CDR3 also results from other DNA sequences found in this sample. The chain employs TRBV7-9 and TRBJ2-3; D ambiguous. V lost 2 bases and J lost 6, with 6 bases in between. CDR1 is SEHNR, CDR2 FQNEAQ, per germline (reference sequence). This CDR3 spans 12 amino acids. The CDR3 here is CASSLRTDTQYF. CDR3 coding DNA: TGTGCCAGCAGCTTACGAACCGATACGCAGTATTTT.

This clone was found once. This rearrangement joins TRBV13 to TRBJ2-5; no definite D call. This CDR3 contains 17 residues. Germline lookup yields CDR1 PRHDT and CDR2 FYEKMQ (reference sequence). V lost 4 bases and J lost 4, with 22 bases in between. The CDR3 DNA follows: TGTGCCAGCAGCTCCGACCTATCGCGTACAAGTCCAGAGACCCAGTACTTC. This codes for CASSSDLSRTSPETQYF. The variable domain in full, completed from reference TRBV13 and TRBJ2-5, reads AAGVIQSPRHLIKEKRETATLKCYPIPRHDTVYWYQQGPGQDPQFLISFYEKMQSDKGSIPDRFSAQQFSDYHSELNMSSLELGDSALYFCASSSDLSRTSPETQYFGPGTRLLVL.

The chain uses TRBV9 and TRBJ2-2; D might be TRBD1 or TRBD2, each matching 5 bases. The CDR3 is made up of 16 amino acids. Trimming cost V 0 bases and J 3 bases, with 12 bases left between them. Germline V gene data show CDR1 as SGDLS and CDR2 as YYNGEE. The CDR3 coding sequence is TGTGCCAGCAGCGTAGCAGGGAGACTTCACACCGGGGAGCTGTTTTTT. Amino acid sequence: CASSVAGRLHTGELFF.

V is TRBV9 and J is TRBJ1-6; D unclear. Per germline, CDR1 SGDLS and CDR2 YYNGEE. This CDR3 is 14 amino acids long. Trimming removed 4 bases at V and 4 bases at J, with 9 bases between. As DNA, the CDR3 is TGTGCCAGCAGCCCAGGCCGGTATAATTCACCCCTCCACTTT. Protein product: CASSPGRYNSPLHF. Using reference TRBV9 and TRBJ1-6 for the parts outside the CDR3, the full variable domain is DSGVTQTPKHLITATGQRVTLRCSPRSGDLSVYWYQQSLDQGLQFLIQYYNGEERAKGNILERFSAQQFPDLHSELNLSSLELGDSALYFCASSPGRYNSPLHFGNGTRLTVT.

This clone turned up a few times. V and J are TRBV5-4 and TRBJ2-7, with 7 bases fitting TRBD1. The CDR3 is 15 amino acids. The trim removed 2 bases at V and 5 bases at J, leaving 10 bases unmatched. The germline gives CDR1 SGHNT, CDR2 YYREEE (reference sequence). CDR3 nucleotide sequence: TGTGCCAGCAGCTTTCTGACAGGGATTCCAGACGAGCAGTACTTC. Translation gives CASSFLTGIPDEQYF.

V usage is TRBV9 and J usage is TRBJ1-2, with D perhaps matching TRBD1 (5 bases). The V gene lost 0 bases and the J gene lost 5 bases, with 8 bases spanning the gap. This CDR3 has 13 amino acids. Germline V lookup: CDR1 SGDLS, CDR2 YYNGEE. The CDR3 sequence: CASSVGGIYGYTF. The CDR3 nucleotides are TGTGCCAGCAGCGTAGGGGGGATTTATGGCTACACCTTC.

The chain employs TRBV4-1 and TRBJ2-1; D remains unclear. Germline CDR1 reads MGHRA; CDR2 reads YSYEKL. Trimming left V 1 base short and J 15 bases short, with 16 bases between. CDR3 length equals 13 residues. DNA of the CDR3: TGCGCCAGCAGCCAAGGTCCCCCCGACACTCCGTTCTTC. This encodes CASSQGPPDTPFF.

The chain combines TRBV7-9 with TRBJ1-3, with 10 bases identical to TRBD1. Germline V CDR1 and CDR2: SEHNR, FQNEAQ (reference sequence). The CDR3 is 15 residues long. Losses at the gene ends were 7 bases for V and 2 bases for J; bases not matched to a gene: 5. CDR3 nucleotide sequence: TGTGCCAGCACCGCGACAGGGGGCCCTGGAAACACCATATATTTT. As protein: CASTATGGPGNTIYF.

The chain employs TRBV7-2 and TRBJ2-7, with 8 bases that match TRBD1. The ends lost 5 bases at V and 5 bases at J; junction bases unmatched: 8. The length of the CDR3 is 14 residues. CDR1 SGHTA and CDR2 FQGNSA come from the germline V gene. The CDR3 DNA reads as TGTGCCAGCAGCCCGACAGGGGCGCCGAACGAGCAGTACTTC. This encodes CASSPTGAPNEQYF.

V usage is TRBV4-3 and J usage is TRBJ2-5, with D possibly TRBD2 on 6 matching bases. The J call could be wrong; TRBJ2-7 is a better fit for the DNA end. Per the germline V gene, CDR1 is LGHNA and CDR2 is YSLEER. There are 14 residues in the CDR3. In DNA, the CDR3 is TGCGCCAGCAGCCAGGGCAGGGAGGTCTACGAGCAGTACTTC. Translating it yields CASSQGREVYEQYF.

This CDR3 reads CASSLGTGNNEQFF. Written as DNA, the CDR3 is TGTGCCAGCAGCTTAGGGACAGGGAACAATGAGCAGTTCTTC. The chain is built from TRBV7-8 and TRBJ2-1; TRBD1 matches at 8 bases. The CDR3 has 14 residues. The germline CDR1 and CDR2 sequences are SGHVS and FQNEAQ. V dropped 1 base and J dropped 5; count of bases not matched to a gene: 1.

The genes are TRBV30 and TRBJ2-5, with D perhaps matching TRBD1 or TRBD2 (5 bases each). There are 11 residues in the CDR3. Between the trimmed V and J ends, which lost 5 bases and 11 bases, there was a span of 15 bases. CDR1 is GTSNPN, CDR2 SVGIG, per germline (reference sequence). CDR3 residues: CAWGQVGEQYF. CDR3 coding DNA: TGTGCCTGGGGCCAGGTGGGGGAGCAGTACTTC.

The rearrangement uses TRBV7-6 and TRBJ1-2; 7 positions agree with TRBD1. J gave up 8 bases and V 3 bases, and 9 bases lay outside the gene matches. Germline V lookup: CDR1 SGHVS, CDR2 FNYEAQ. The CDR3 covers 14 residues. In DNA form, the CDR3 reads TGTGCCAGCAGCTTCCAGGGGGGCAGGGGCGGCTACACCTTC. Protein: CASSFQGGRGGYTF.

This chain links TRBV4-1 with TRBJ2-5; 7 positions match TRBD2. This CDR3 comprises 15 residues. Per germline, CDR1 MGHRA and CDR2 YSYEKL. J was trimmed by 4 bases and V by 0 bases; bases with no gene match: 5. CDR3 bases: TGCGCCAGCAGCCAAGATGGGAGGGGCGCAGAGACCCAGTACTTC. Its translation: CASSQDGRGAETQYF.

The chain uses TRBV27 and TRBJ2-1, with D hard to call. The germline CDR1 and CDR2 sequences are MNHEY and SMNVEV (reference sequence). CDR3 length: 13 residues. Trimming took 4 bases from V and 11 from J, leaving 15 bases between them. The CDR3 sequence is CASSSKPSMKQFF. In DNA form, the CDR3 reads TGTGCCAGCAGTTCTAAGCCCTCAATGAAGCAGTTCTTC.

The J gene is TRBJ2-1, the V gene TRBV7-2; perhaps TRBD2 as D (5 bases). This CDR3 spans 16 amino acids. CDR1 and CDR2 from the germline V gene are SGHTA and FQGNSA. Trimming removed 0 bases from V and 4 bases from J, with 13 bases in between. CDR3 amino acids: CASSLALGSPYNEQFF. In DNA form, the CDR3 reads TGTGCCAGCAGCTTAGCCTTGGGGAGTCCATACAATGAGCAGTTCTTC.

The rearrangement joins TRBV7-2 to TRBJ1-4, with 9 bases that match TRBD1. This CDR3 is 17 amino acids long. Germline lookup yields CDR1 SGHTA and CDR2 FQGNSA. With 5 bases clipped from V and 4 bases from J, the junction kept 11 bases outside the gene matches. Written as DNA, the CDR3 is TGTGCCAGCAGCCCCCGTTTACAGGGGGCGCGTAATGAAAAACTGTTTTTT. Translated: CASSPRLQGARNEKLFF.

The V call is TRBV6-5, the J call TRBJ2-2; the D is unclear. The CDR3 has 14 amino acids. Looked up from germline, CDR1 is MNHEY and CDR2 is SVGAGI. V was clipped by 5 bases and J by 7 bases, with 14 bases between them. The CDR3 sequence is CASSRGPSVGELFF. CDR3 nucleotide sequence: TGTGCCAGCAGTCGTGGACCCTCGGTCGGGGAGCTGTTTTTT.

Written as DNA, the CDR3 is TGTGCCAGCAGTGAATGGACGGGGAATTCACCCCTCCACTTT. This codes for CASSEWTGNSPLHF. This chain connects TRBV25-1 to TRBJ1-6; D is undetermined. The V and J ends lost 1 base and 7 bases respectively, with 8 bases between them. Germline lookup yields CDR1 MGHDK and CDR2 SYGVNS. The CDR3 covers 14 residues.

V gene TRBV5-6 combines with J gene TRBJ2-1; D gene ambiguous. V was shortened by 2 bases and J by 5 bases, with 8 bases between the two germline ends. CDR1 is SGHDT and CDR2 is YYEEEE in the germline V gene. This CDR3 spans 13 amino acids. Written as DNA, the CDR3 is TGTGCCAGCAGCTTATCCTACAACAATGAGCAGTTCTTC. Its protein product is CASSLSYNNEQFF.